This T cell receptor (beta chain) was captured by sequencing in a study of T cells in Graves' hyperthyroidism and ophthalmopathy. In its sample, this clonotype was seen many times. Its antigen is unidentified. V was trimmed by 3 bases and J by 1 base, leaving 13 bases between them. Germline loops: CDR1 GTSNPN, CDR2 SVGIG (reference sequence). The CDR3 loop spans 15 amino acids. Points from the study as a whole: Through a model of 13 V-J features, ophthalmopathy was separated from stable hyperthyroidism.

Researchers amplified the TCR beta CDR3 regions from RNA transcripts. Initially, a first-round RT-PCR of the TCR CDR3 employed the HTBI primer set. TCRdb passed the multiplex PCR reads through MiXCR, listing each CDR3 protein once. The table lists 300,000 to 400,000 distinct CDR3 sequences, around 15% of them singletons. This sequence joins TRBV30 and TRBJ1-5; D is undetermined. The clonotype was recovered from a woman aged 25 to 45 with Graves' ophthalmopathy. The specimen sequenced was blood. CDR3 residues: CAWSRQGGSNQPQHF. Here the CDR3 DNA reads TGTGCCTGGAGCCGTCAAGGAGGGAGCAATCAGCCCCAGCATTTT.